Below are 14 T cell receptor beta chains sequenced from a single sample in a study of cytomegalovirus exposure and HLA in healthy donors. Using immunoSEQ multiplex PCR, the repertoire was profiled, and TCRdb retains in-frame clones only, with some absent. Among 110,000 to 150,000 clones, about 94% were seen once, and the ten largest hold less than 2%. Material for sequencing was PBMCs. These TCRs come from a man younger than 35 in good health and CMV-seropositive.

This clone was observed a single time. The chain couples TRBV10-2 to TRBJ1-4, with 7 bases aligning to TRBD1. This CDR3 contains 14 residues. The J segment lost 7 bases and the V segment lost 7 bases, leaving 9 bases of the junction unmatched. In germline, CDR1 is WSHSY, CDR2 SAAADI. CDR3 in amino acids: CASTRSSGGEKLFF. The CDR3 DNA follows: TGCGCCAGCACCAGGTCTTCAGGGGGTGAAAAACTGTTTTTT.

This chain connects TRBV18 to TRBJ2-1; 7 bases fit TRBD2. Germline V lookup: CDR1 KGHSH, CDR2 LQKENI. Trimming took 5 bases from V and 8 from J; bases not matched to a gene: 12. This CDR3 has 15 residues. CDR3 in DNA: TGTGCCAGCTCAAAAGAGGGGACTAACATCGATGAGCAGTTCTTC. Translating gives CASSKEGTNIDEQFF.

This chain joins TRBV27 and TRBJ2-7; D is ambiguous. The germline CDR1 and CDR2 sequences are MNHEY and SMNVEV (reference sequence). The CDR3 is 15 residues long. V was pared by 5 bases and J by 1 base, with 15 bases between. The CDR3 DNA sequence: TGTGCCAGCAGTCCTCGCCGTGGGCAGTCCTACGAGCAGTACTTC. This encodes CASSPRRGQSYEQYF.

The chain carries TRBV27 and TRBJ1-6; D may be TRBD1 (5 bases). This CDR3 has 16 amino acids. The germline V and J ends were trimmed by 4 bases and 6 bases, with 16 bases remaining between them. Germline CDR1 MNHEY, CDR2 SMNVEV (reference sequence). The CDR3 DNA follows: TGTGCCAGCAGTTCAGGGCTCCAATTTCCTAATTCACCCCTCCACTTT. Its translation is CASSSGLQFPNSPLHF.

V and J are TRBV4-1 and TRBJ2-1; 7 positions match TRBD2. Germline V CDR1 and CDR2: MGHRA, YSYEKL. This CDR3 has 17 amino acids. V shed 0 bases and J 0 bases; nucleotides not matched to a gene: 5. The CDR3 loop is CASSQEFGGSSYNEQFF. The CDR3 DNA follows: TGCGCCAGCAGCCAAGAATTTGGCGGGAGCTCCTACAATGAGCAGTTCTTC.

V gene TRBV28 combines with J gene TRBJ1-1; D might be TRBD1 (6 bases). In germline, CDR1 is MDHEN, CDR2 SYDVKM. This CDR3 spans 14 amino acids. The ends were cut back, 7 bases at V and 7 bases at J, with 19 bases in the middle. The CDR3 coding sequence is TGTGCCAGCAAACCTACAGGACAGCCTTTTGAAGCTTTCTTT. This sequence encodes CASKPTGQPFEAFF.

V and J are TRBV30 and TRBJ2-1, with 11 bases fitting TRBD1. CDR3 length: 15 amino acids. The J segment lost 7 bases and the V segment lost 3 bases, leaving 8 bases of the junction unmatched. In germline, CDR1 is GTSNPN, CDR2 SVGIG (reference sequence). The CDR3 bases are TGTGCCTGGAGCCCGGGGACAGGGGGACCAAATGAGCAGTTCTTC. It is translated as CAWSPGTGGPNEQFF.

The gene calls are TRBV7-3 and TRBJ1-2, with 8 nucleotides matching TRBD1. In germline, CDR1 is SGHTA, CDR2 FQGTGA. V dropped 4 bases and J dropped 4; count of bases not matched to a gene: 2. The CDR3 is 13 amino acids. The CDR3 region is CASSSTGAYGYTF. The DNA of the CDR3 is TGTGCCAGCAGCTCGACAGGGGCCTATGGCTACACCTTC. The variable domain in full, with the rest retrieved from reference TRBV7-3 and TRBJ1-2, is GAGVSQTPSNKVTEKGKYVELRCDPISGHTALYWYRQSLGQGPEFLIYFQGTGAADDSGLPNDRFFAVRPEGSVSTLKIQRTERGDSAVYLCASSSTGAYGYTFGSGTRLTVV.

The chain employs TRBV15 and TRBJ2-7, with TRBD2 identical over 9 bases. The germline CDR1 and CDR2 sequences are LNHNV and YYDKDF (reference sequence). The V gene end was trimmed by 0 bases and the J gene end by 3 bases; junction bases not matched to a gene: 6. This CDR3 region has 16 residues. The CDR3: CATSRDSSGRRYEQYF. In DNA, the CDR3 is TGTGCCACCAGCAGAGATTCGAGCGGGAGGCGCTACGAGCAGTACTTC.

This chain connects TRBV9 to TRBJ2-3, with 16 bases matching TRBD2. Looked up from germline, CDR1 is SGDLS and CDR2 is YYNGEE. This CDR3 region has 18 residues. J lost 4 bases, V lost 1 base, and 6 bases had no gene match. CDR3 bases: TGTGCCAGCAGCGTACAAGGGACTAGCGGGAGGGTACCAGATACGCAGTATTTT. Its protein is CASSVQGTSGRVPDTQYF.

The chain uses TRBV5-6 and TRBJ2-3; D is perhaps TRBD2 (5 bases). The V end was cut by 4 bases, the J end by 5 bases, with 5 bases between. The CDR3 runs to 11 residues. Germline V CDR1 and CDR2: SGHDT, YYEEEE. CDR3 bases: TGTGCCAGCAGCCGGGGAGATACGCAGTATTTT. Its translation: CASSRGDTQYF. The variable domain in full, completed from reference TRBV5-6 and TRBJ2-3, reads DAGVTQSPTHLIKTRGQQVTLRCSPKSGHDTVSWYQQALGQGPQFIFQYYEEEERQRGNFPDRFSGHQFPNYSSELNVNALLLGDSALYLCASSRGDTQYFGPGTRLTVL.

The J gene is TRBJ2-2, the V gene TRBV6-5; tentative D call: TRBD1 (6 bases). This CDR3 is built from 15 residues. The V gene's germline CDR1 is MNHEY and CDR2 SVGAGI. Trimming cost V 2 bases and J 3 bases, with 10 bases left between them. The CDR3 coding sequence is TGTGCCAGCAGTTACCAACAGGGCTACACCGGGGAGCTGTTTTTT. This encodes CASSYQQGYTGELFF.

This clone was recorded only once. The genes are TRBV28 and TRBJ2-4; D call uncertain. Germline V gives CDR1 MDHEN, CDR2 SYDVKM. V was trimmed by 8 bases and J by 1 base, leaving 12 bases between them. This CDR3 region has 14 residues. The CDR3: CASEGYSAKNIQYF. CDR3 bases: TGTGCCAGCGAAGGCTACAGCGCCAAAAACATTCAGTACTTC. The whole variable domain, remainder taken from reference TRBV28 and TRBJ2-4, is DVKVTQSSRYLVKRTGEKVFLECVQDMDHENMFWYRQDPGLGLRLIYFSYDVKMKEKGDIPEGYSVSREKKERFSLILESASTNQTSMYLCASEGYSAKNIQYFGAGTRLSVL.

The V call is TRBV28, the J call TRBJ2-6; possibly TRBD2 for D (5 bases). The CDR3 consists of 18 residues. V was shortened by 1 base and J by 0 bases, with 13 bases between the two germline ends. Per germline, CDR1 MDHEN and CDR2 SYDVKM. CDR3 residues: CASSLYHGLASGANVLTF. The CDR3 bases are TGTGCCAGCAGTTTATACCACGGACTTGCCTCTGGGGCCAACGTCCTGACTTTC.